This T cell receptor beta chain was observed in a study of T cell changes during pregnancy in multiple sclerosis. Measured with immunoSEQ multiplex PCR; TCRdb has only the in-frame clones, and not every one. This sample yields 60,000 to 70,000 clones, of which approximately 91% are seen a single time; 1.4% belongs to the top ten. V lost 0 bases and J 1 base, leaving 13 bases between the germline ends. This CDR3 has 16 amino acids. Per the germline V gene, CDR1 is SGHNT and CDR2 is YYREEE (reference sequence). This receptor was obtained from a female donor with multiple sclerosis, enrolled in a pregnancy study. This rearrangement joins TRBV5-4 to TRBJ1-1; D gene ambiguous. This specimen was peripheral blood, taken in the second trimester of pregnancy. CDR3 residues: CASSLGGSYGNTEAFF. The CDR3 DNA sequence: TGTGCCAGCAGCTTGGGAGGCTCCTACGGGAACACTGAAGCTTTCTTT.